This T cell receptor (beta chain) was recovered during a study of PD-1 blockade in classical Hodgkin lymphoma. Using immunoSEQ multiplex PCR, the repertoire was profiled, and TCRdb retains in-frame clones only, with some absent. The sample has some 60,000 clones, about 88% seen once; the top ten hold 9.7%. Worth noting for this clone: Its antigen is currently unknown.

Regarding the study as a whole: By C4D1, diversity of CD4+ TCRs had risen significantly, whereas that of CD8+ TCRs had not. Repertoire differences have undefined causes, possibly disease activity or prior therapy.

Every one of the patients relapsed after autologous stem cell transplantation (brentuximab vedotin exposure was variable). Classification of best responses gave complete response, partial response or progressive disease. The specimen comprised peripheral blood mononuclear cells (PBMCs), sampled at baseline. This sequence was found in a human donor with classical Hodgkin lymphoma.

CDR3 region: CASTPTGTYEQYF. CDR3 nucleotide sequence: TGTGCCAGCACCCCGACAGGGACATACGAGCAGTACTTC. The chain combines TRBV2 with TRBJ2-7, with TRBD1 matching 7 bases. From germline, CDR1 is SNHLY and CDR2 FYNNEI. The V and J ends lost 7 bases and 4 bases, in that order; junction bases with no gene match: 7. The CDR3 runs 13 residues. Full variable domain (missing parts from reference TRBV2 and TRBJ2-7): EPEVTQTPSHQVTQMGQEVILRCVPISNHLYFYWYRQILGQKVEFLVSFYNNEISEKSEIFDDQFSVERPDGSNFTLKIRSTKLEDSAMYFCASTPTGTYEQYFGPGTRLTVT.